The next 30 T cell receptor beta chains were all read from a single sample in a study of beta chain features in type 1 diabetes. Notes on the study in general: Within each of all four CD4+ subsets, Type 1 diabetes patients had TCRB CDR3s that were moderately but significantly shorter.

As every portion of the isolated RNA was reverse transcribed, the sequencing read expressed TCRB transcripts. Assay: immunoSEQ multiplex PCR; the TCRdb copy retains only in-frame clones and omits some. Among some 160,000 clones, approximately 8.8% were seen once, and the ten largest hold 0.65% to 0.9%. No antigens are known for them. Sequenced input: central memory CD4+ T cells from blood. The receptors derive from a woman under 40 with type 1 diabetes.

This clone was detected a few times. The genes are TRBV19 and TRBJ1-2; D is ambiguous. Germline V CDR1 and CDR2: LNHDA, SQIVND (reference sequence). This CDR3 region has 15 residues. V was trimmed by 6 bases and J by 5 bases, leaving 19 bases between them. The CDR3 nucleotides read TGTGCCAGTAGGGTCGAGCAAGGAGACTTGTATGGCTACACCTTC. Protein: CASRVEQGDLYGYTF.

The V gene is TRBV18, the J gene TRBJ2-3; TRBD2 agrees at 8 bases. Germline loops: CDR1 KGHSH, CDR2 LQKENI. This CDR3 is 15 amino acids long. The J segment lost 5 bases and the V segment lost 6 bases, leaving 10 bases of the junction unmatched. The CDR3 here is CASSPGSGRGDTQYF. CDR3 DNA sequence: TGTGCCAGCTCCCCGGGAAGCGGGAGAGGAGATACGCAGTATTTT.

V is TRBV15 and J is TRBJ2-1; 9 positions agree with TRBD2. Trimming at V came to 7 bases and at J to 8 bases, leaving 9 bases not matched to a gene. The CDR3 has 14 residues. Germline values: CDR1 LNHNV, CDR2 YYDKDF (reference sequence). The DNA for the CDR3 is TGTGCCACCAAACTAGCGGGCCCCAAGGATGAGCAGTTCTTC. Translated: CATKLAGPKDEQFF.

The table lists this clone with a few counts. J is TRBJ2-7 and V is TRBV7-9, with D unclear. Trimming removed 5 bases from V and 7 bases from J, with 9 bases in between. Germline values: CDR1 SEHNR, CDR2 FQNEAQ (reference sequence). The CDR3 totals 11 residues. The chain's CDR3 is CASSPTGEQYF. The DNA for the CDR3 is TGTGCCAGCAGCCCCACCGGGGAGCAGTACTTC. The variable domain in full, with the rest retrieved from reference TRBV7-9 and TRBJ2-7, is DTGVSQNPRHKITKRGQNVTFRCDPISEHNRLYWYRQTLGQGPEFLTYFQNEAQLEKSRLLSDRFSAERPKGSFSTLEIQRTEQGDSAMYLCASSPTGEQYFGPGTRLTVT.

This rearrangement joins TRBV11-2 to TRBJ2-7; 7 positions match TRBD2. The CDR3 is 14 amino acids. In germline, CDR1 is SGHAT, CDR2 FQNNGV. Trimming took 3 bases from V and 10 from J; bases not matched to a gene: 12. The CDR3 bases are TGTGCCAGCAGCTTGCGGGGGTTTTTGGGGGGACAGTACTTC. It encodes CASSLRGFLGGQYF.

This chain links TRBV7-9 with TRBJ2-7, with 9 positions matching TRBD1. This CDR3 spans 15 amino acids. From germline, CDR1 is SEHNR and CDR2 FQNEAQ (reference sequence). The V gene end was trimmed by 4 bases and the J gene end by 2 bases; junction bases not matched to a gene: 6. Here the CDR3 reads CASSYPGQGTYEQYF. For the CDR3, the DNA is TGTGCCAGCAGCTACCCGGGACAGGGCACCTACGAGCAGTACTTC.

The rearrangement joins TRBV28 to TRBJ2-1; 9 nucleotides match TRBD2. The trim removed 6 bases at V and 4 bases at J, leaving 7 bases unmatched. The CDR3 runs to 15 residues. The germline V gene has CDR1 MDHEN and CDR2 SYDVKM. The CDR3 reads CASRPTSGGYNEQFF. As DNA, the CDR3 is TGTGCCAGCAGACCGACTAGCGGCGGGTACAATGAGCAGTTCTTC.

This clone was observed many times. The CDR3 is CAWNRVQGDTQYF. The CDR3 nucleotides read TGTGCCTGGAATAGGGTGCAGGGAGATACGCAGTATTTT. The chain joins TRBV30 to TRBJ2-3; D might be TRBD1 (5 bases). This CDR3 spans 13 amino acids. The ends were cut back, 4 bases at V and 5 bases at J, with 13 bases in the middle. Germline assignment: CDR1 GTSNPN and CDR2 SVGIG (reference sequence).

The chain employs TRBV7-8 and TRBJ2-1; 7 bases map to TRBD2. The germline V gene encodes CDR1 SGHVS and CDR2 FQNEAQ. Germline trimming cut 4 bases from V and 3 bases from J; bases unmatched to any gene: 6. The CDR3 runs 15 residues. The CDR3 here is CASSYWGGNYNEQFF. DNA for the CDR3: TGTGCCAGCAGCTATTGGGGGGGAAACTACAATGAGCAGTTCTTC. The variable domain in full, with the rest retrieved from reference TRBV7-8 and TRBJ2-1, is GAGVSQSPRYKVAKRGQDVALRCDPISGHVSLFWYQQALGQGPEFLTYFQNEAQLDKSGLPSDRFFAERPEGSVSTLKIQRTQQEDSAVYLCASSYWGGNYNEQFFGPGTRLTVL.

The sample holds a few counts of this clone. The rearrangement links TRBV28 to TRBJ2-1; perhaps TRBD2 as D (5 bases). Looked up from germline, CDR1 is MDHEN and CDR2 is SYDVKM. Trimming removed 9 bases from V and 6 bases from J, with 18 bases in between. This CDR3 has 14 amino acids. Written as DNA, the CDR3 is TGTGCCAGTCACAGCGGATGGTCGGTCAATGAGCAGTTCTTC. Its protein is CASHSGWSVNEQFF.

This clone was seen only a few times. The chain links TRBV18 to TRBJ2-5, with TRBD2 matching 7 bases. Germline lookup yields CDR1 KGHSH and CDR2 LQKENI. This CDR3 contains 14 residues. Trimming took 4 bases from V and 1 from J; bases not matched to a gene: 3. This chain's CDR3 is CASSLSSGQETQYF. As DNA, the CDR3 is TGTGCCAGCTCACTCTCTAGCGGCCAAGAGACCCAGTACTTC. Based on the CDR3 plus reference TRBV18 and TRBJ2-5, the full variable domain is NAGVMQNPRHLVRRRGQEARLRCSPMKGHSHVYWYRQLPEEGLKFMVYLQKENIIDESGMPKERFSAEFPKEGPSILRIQQVVRGDSAAYFCASSLSSGQETQYFGPGTRLLVL.

In its sample, this clone was seen a few times. The chain recombines TRBV7-2 with TRBJ2-3; D is possibly TRBD2 (5 bases). V was trimmed by 3 bases and J by 7 bases, leaving 17 bases between them. The V gene's germline CDR1 is SGHTA and CDR2 FQGNSA. The CDR3 spans 15 residues. The CDR3 loop is CASSLVTQRGNTQYF. The CDR3 DNA sequence: TGTGCCAGCAGCTTGGTAACCCAGAGAGGGAATACGCAGTATTTT.

Comments on this clone: At the DNA level, this CDR3 is encoded by other sequences in the same sample as well. The chain employs TRBV29-1 and TRBJ2-3; 7 nucleotides agree with TRBD2. The V and J ends lost 1 base and 5 bases, in that order; junction bases with no gene match: 3. From germline, CDR1 is SQVTM and CDR2 ANQGSEA. This CDR3 has 13 amino acids. The CDR3 nucleotides read TGCAGCGTTGAAGGCGGGAGAGGAGATACGCAGTATTTT. It translates to CSVEGGRGDTQYF.

This chain connects TRBV11-1 to TRBJ1-5; D is ambiguous. CDR1 is SGHAT and CDR2 is FQDESV in the germline V gene (reference sequence). CDR3 length: 9 residues. Trimming took off 8 bases at V and 6 bases at J, with 2 bases between the two ends. This chain's CDR3 is CASRQPQHF. In DNA, the CDR3 is TGTGCCAGCCGTCAGCCCCAGCATTTT.

This chain links TRBV21-1 with TRBJ2-3; the table's D call of TRBD2 was not tested on the DNA. TRBV21-1 is noted as a pseudogene. CDR3 size: 12 residues. CDR3 protein: CASSCGEDTQYF. CDR3 DNA sequence: TGTGCCAGCAGCTGCGGGGAAGATACGCAGTATTTT.

This clone was detected ten times or more. The chain is built from TRBV19 and TRBJ2-3; D ambiguous. Between the trimmed V and J ends, which lost 3 bases and 6 bases, there was a span of 16 bases. Germline V CDR1 and CDR2: LNHDA, SQIVND (reference sequence). The CDR3 sequence is 15 residues long. The CDR3 here is CASSIGGRFSDTQYF. The CDR3 DNA follows: TGTGCCAGTAGTATTGGCGGCAGATTCTCCGATACGCAGTATTTT.

The chain joins TRBV7-9 to TRBJ1-1, with 8 bases lining up with TRBD1. This CDR3 region has 12 residues. The germline gives CDR1 SEHNR, CDR2 FQNEAQ (reference sequence). The V segment lost 4 bases and the J segment 6 bases; nucleotides outside the gene matches: 1. CDR3 sequence: CASSWTGPEAFF. The CDR3 nucleotides read TGTGCCAGCAGCTGGACAGGGCCTGAAGCTTTCTTT.

This clone was detected only a few times. The J gene is TRBJ1-2, the V gene TRBV29-1, with a tentative D call TRBD1 (5 bases). V was cut by 4 bases and J by 10 bases, with 16 bases left in between. Germline values: CDR1 SQVTM, CDR2 ANQGSEA. This CDR3 has 12 amino acids. CDR3 nucleotides: TGCAGCGTTGCTAGTGGGCAGGGTGACTACACCTTC. It is translated as CSVASGQGDYTF.

This clone was detected a few times. This chain connects TRBV18 to TRBJ1-2; D perhaps matches TRBD1 (5 bases). The V end lost 6 bases, the J end lost 6 bases, and 20 bases lay between the germline ends. Germline V gives CDR1 KGHSH, CDR2 LQKENI. This CDR3 region has 15 residues. This CDR3 reads CASSALKGQVDGYTF. For the CDR3, the DNA is TGTGCCAGCTCGGCGTTGAAGGGGCAGGTTGATGGCTACACCTTC.

V usage is TRBV5-1 and J usage is TRBJ2-5, with TRBD1 matching 9 bases. CDR3 size: 14 residues. Germline assignment: CDR1 SGHRS and CDR2 YFSETQ. V shed 4 bases and J 5 bases; nucleotides not matched to a gene: 6. DNA for the CDR3: TGCGCCAGCAGCGCCGGGACAGGGTTGGAGACCCAGTACTTC. Its protein product is CASSAGTGLETQYF. Filled out from reference TRBV5-1 and TRBJ2-5, the complete variable domain reads KAGVTQTPRYLIKTRGQQVTLSCSPISGHRSVSWYQQTPGQGLQFLFEYFSETQRNKGNFPGRFSGRQFSNSRSEMNVSTLELGDSALYLCASSAGTGLETQYFGPGTRLLVL.

The V call is TRBV7-9, the J call TRBJ2-7; the match to TRBD2 covers 12 bases. There are 18 residues in the CDR3. Germline CDR1 reads SEHNR; CDR2 reads FQNEAQ (reference sequence). Unmatched junction bases numbered 14, after V lost 3 bases and J lost 5 bases. This CDR3 is CASSFWLASGRATDEQYF. CDR3 DNA sequence: TGTGCCAGCAGCTTTTGGCTGGCTAGCGGGAGGGCCACAGACGAGCAGTACTTC.

This clone has just one count. The CDR3, as DNA: TGTGCCAGCTCACCATTTACAGGTAGCTCCTACAATGAGCAGTTCTTC. This translates into CASSPFTGSSYNEQFF. The gene calls are TRBV18 and TRBJ2-1; possibly TRBD1 for D (5 bases). The CDR3 has 16 amino acids. Germline CDR1 is KGHSH and CDR2 is LQKENI. V was cut by 2 bases and J by 0 bases, with 11 bases left in between.

This clone turned up a few times. The chain is built from TRBV5-1 and TRBJ1-4; 7 nucleotides agree with TRBD1. Trimming removed 4 bases from V and 8 bases from J; junction bases left unmatched: 5. The CDR3 is made up of 13 amino acids. Germline loops: CDR1 SGHRS, CDR2 YFSETQ. CDR3 coding DNA: TGCGCCAGCAGCGGAGGGGGCGACGAAAAACTGTTTTTT. It codes for CASSGGGDEKLFF.

This clone was recorded a few times. The chain links TRBV19 to TRBJ2-7; 7 nucleotides line up with TRBD1. V dropped 7 bases and J dropped 1; count of bases not matched to a gene: 4. This CDR3 has 13 amino acids. Germline V gives CDR1 LNHDA, CDR2 SQIVND (reference sequence). CDR3 sequence reads: CASTVTGSYEQYF. The CDR3 DNA is TGTGCCAGTACTGTGACAGGGTCCTACGAGCAGTACTTC. The entire variable domain, with the rest obtained from reference TRBV19 and TRBJ2-7, is as follows: DGGITQSPKYLFRKEGQNVTLSCEQNLNHDAMYWYRQDPGQGLRLIYYSQIVNDFQKGDIAEGYSVSREKKESFPLTVTSAQKNPTAFYLCASTVTGSYEQYFGPGTRLTVT.

To note about this clone: Other DNA sequences in this specimen translate into the identical CDR3. The V and J genes are TRBV30 and TRBJ2-7, with D possibly matching TRBD2 (6 bases). This CDR3 has 14 residues. Germline assignment: CDR1 GTSNPN and CDR2 SVGIG (reference sequence). The V gene lost 0 bases and the J gene lost 4 bases, with 13 bases spanning the gap. CDR3 sequence: CAWSVGGLSYEQYF. The CDR3 nucleotides read TGTGCCTGGAGTGTGGGAGGACTCTCTTACGAGCAGTACTTC.

The V and J genes are TRBV11-2 and TRBJ1-1; TRBD1 is a possible D gene (6 bases). Between the trimmed V and J ends, which lost 4 bases and 8 bases, there was a span of 14 bases. Germline CDR1 is SGHAT and CDR2 is FQNNGV. The CDR3 is made up of 13 amino acids. For the CDR3, the DNA is TGTGCCAGCAGCTCGCCCAGGGGCATAGAAGCTTTCTTT. It yields the protein CASSSPRGIEAFF.

The gene calls are TRBV19 and TRBJ2-5; 8 positions agree with TRBD1. The CDR3 has 12 amino acids. The V gene's germline CDR1 is LNHDA and CDR2 SQIVND (reference sequence). After removal of 6 bases from V and 4 bases from J, the junction contained 1 base not matched to a gene. Written as DNA, the CDR3 is TGTGCCAGTAGACAGGGGGGAGAGACCCAGTACTTC. It translates to CASRQGGETQYF.

The table lists this clone with a few counts. This chain links TRBV30 with TRBJ2-1, with 15 bases identical to TRBD2. CDR1 GTSNPN and CDR2 SVGIG come from the germline V gene (reference sequence). V was pared by 4 bases and J by 3 bases, with 7 bases of the junction left unmatched. The CDR3 contains 17 residues. This CDR3 is CAWTKWTSGRVYNEQFF. The DNA for the CDR3 is TGTGCCTGGACGAAATGGACTAGCGGGAGGGTCTACAATGAGCAGTTCTTC.

The rearrangement links TRBV4-2 to TRBJ2-1; a weak D match, TRBD2 (5 bases). CDR1 and CDR2 (germline): LGHNA, YNFKEQ. CDR3 length: 15 amino acids. V was shortened by 4 bases and J by 1 base, with 11 bases between the two germline ends. Written as DNA, the CDR3 is TGTGCCAGCAGCCCCCAGAGGGAGTCCTACAATGAGCAGTTCTTC. Its protein is CASSPQRESYNEQFF.

V usage is TRBV5-1 and J usage is TRBJ2-2; no clear D. This CDR3 is 13 amino acids long. With 3 bases removed from V and 4 bases from J, the gap between germline ends came to 7 bases. Looked up from germline, CDR1 is SGHRS and CDR2 is YFSETQ. The CDR3 reads CASSSSVTGELFF. The CDR3 bases are TGCGCCAGCAGCTCGAGCGTCACCGGGGAGCTGTTTTTT.